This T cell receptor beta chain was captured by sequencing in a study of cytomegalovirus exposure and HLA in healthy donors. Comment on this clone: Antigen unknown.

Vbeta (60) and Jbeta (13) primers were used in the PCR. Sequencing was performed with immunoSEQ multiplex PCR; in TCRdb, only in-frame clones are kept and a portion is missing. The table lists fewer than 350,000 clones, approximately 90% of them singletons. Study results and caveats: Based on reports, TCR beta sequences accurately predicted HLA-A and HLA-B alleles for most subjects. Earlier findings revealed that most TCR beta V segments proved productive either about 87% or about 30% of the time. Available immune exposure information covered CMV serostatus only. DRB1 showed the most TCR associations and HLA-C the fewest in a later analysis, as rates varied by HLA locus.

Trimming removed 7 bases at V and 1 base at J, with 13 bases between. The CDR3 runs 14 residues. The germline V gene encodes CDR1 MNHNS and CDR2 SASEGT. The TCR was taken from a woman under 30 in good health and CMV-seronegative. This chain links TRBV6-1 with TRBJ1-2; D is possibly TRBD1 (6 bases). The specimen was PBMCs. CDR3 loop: CASMGARDNYGYTF. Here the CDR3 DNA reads TGTGCCAGCATGGGGGCCAGGGATAACTATGGCTACACCTTC.